This paragraph covers one T cell receptor beta chain sequence. This sample stems from a study of shared T cell receptors in the human thymus. TCRdb's copy holds only in-frame clones and misses some; the assay was immunoSEQ multiplex PCR. The data show 550,000 to 800,000 clones, approximately 85% seen once. V dropped 4 bases and J dropped 2 bases, with 4 bases sitting between them. The CDR3 runs to 13 residues. The germline V gene has CDR1 SGHRS and CDR2 YFSETQ. The sample was also reused in another study, on human thymus T cells. That work states: All donors were healthy Finnish infants who were undergoing corrective surgery to treat congenital heart defects. Thymic tissue was derived from resections collected during corrective heart surgery. Use of V and J genes seemed skewed within the thymic and blood repertoires. A high degree of thymic repertoire overlap among unrelated individuals was reported in related research.

The receptor comes from a girl in the first two years of life with a congenital heart defect. The chain uses TRBV5-1 and TRBJ2-6; D ambiguous. The sequenced material came from thymocytes. The CDR3 loop reads CASSGTGANVLTF. The CDR3 DNA sequence: TGCGCCAGCAGCGGCACTGGGGCCAACGTCCTGACTTTC.